This TCR beta chain was recovered during a study of blood T cell repertoires in COVID-19. Looking at the study overall: COVID-19 samples from acute and convalescent phases originated in the United States, Italy and Spain. The analysed material was cDNA or gDNA that came from T cells, B-cell-depleted T cells, or PBMCs.

Germline assignment: CDR1 SNHLY and CDR2 FYNNEI. This CDR3 comprises 15 residues. V dropped 6 bases and J dropped 1; count of bases not matched to a gene: 4. In the source study's methods: Quantification of nucleated cells was approximated via reference gene primer amplification. Clones were read by immunoSEQ multiplex PCR, and TCRdb kept only the in-frame ones, dropping some. V, J and clone size are those of that table, while D and trimming were read from the DNA. The repertoire has about 270,000 clones, more than 85% of them found once; the top ten carry under 3%. Those enrolled in Seattle joined during active infection and were followed longitudinally afterward.

This TCR was recovered from a person aged 18 to 29 with COVID-19, enrolled during active disease. Source material: peripheral blood. The rearrangement joins TRBV2 to TRBJ2-2; 8 nucleotides match TRBD1. For the CDR3, the DNA is TGTGCCAGCAGACCCGACAGGGGGAACACCGGGGAGCTGTTTTTT. It yields the protein CASRPDRGNTGELFF.